Included here is one T cell receptor (beta chain) sequence, with context. TCRdb fed the RACE reads into MiXCR, producing one record per CDR3 protein. The sample contains roughly 200,000 distinct CDR3 sequences, 20% to 25% of which appear only once. The sample is drawn from a study of human T cells and chemical hapten exposure. V lost 5 bases to trimming and J lost 8 bases, with 24 bases between them. The CDR3 loop spans 15 amino acids. The germline V gene encodes CDR1 SQVTM and CDR2 ANQGSEA. Time point: patch test 1, 2 weeks after DPC sensitization. Documented treatment: therapeutic diphenylcyclopropenone sensitization with weekly scalp DPC.

The receptor was isolated from a woman in her forties or fifties with alopecia areata. Some clones in this sample may be carry-over from other donors' samples. Sequenced here: whole blood, sampled in connection with sensitization to the hapten diphenylcyclopropenone (DPC). The chain uses TRBV29-1 and TRBJ1-2, with a weak D call TRBD1 (5 bases). The CDR3 DNA reads TGCAGCGTTCTCACCCGACATGACAGTCGCGGCGGCTACACCTTC. It is translated as CSVLTRHDSRGGYTF.